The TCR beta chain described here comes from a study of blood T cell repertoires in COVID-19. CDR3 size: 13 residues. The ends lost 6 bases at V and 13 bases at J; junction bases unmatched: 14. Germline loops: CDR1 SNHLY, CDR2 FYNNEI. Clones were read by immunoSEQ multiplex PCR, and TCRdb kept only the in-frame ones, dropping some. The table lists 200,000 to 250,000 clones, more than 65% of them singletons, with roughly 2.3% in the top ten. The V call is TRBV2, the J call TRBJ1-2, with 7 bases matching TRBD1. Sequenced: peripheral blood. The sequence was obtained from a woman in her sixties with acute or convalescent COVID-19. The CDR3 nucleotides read TGTGCCAGCAGGGAGGTTACGCTACAGGGGTTCACCTTC. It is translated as CASREVTLQGFTF. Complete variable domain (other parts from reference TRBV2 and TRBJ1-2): EPEVTQTPSHQVTQMGQEVILRCVPISNHLYFYWYRQILGQKVEFLVSFYNNEISEKSEIFDDQFSVERPDGSNFTLKIRSTKLEDSAMYFCASREVTLQGFTFGSGTRLTVV.